This T cell receptor beta chain came from a study of OX40 agonist ivuxolimab in advanced cancers. About the investigation overall: Ivuxolimab, which targeted the costimulatory receptor OX40 (CD134), was an agonistic, fully human IgG2 monoclonal antibody. The paper reports the monotherapy dose-escalation portion (N of about 51 patients) of the phase I ivuxolimab trial. Partial responses were achieved by three dose-escalation patients, of whom one had hepatocellular carcinoma and two had cutaneous melanoma. Patients were allowed to have had prior anti-PD-1, anti-PD-L1 or anti-CTLA-4 therapy, and roughly two fifths of the dose-escalation patients had been treated with checkpoint inhibitors. Peripheral TCRbeta sequencing was intended to test whether TCR sequence diversity was altered and clonal T-cell expansion was caused by ivuxolimab. Intravenous ivuxolimab was administered to patients every 2 weeks at six dose levels: 0.01, 0.1, 0.3, 1.5, 3 and 10 mg/kg. Among the roughly 52 dose-escalation patients, around 20 had hepatocellular carcinoma, approximately 15 melanoma, 9 renal cell carcinoma and 9 head and neck cancer. In the dose-escalation cohort, about four fifths of patients were male, and the mean age was around 60 years with a range of about 20 to 79.

For sequencing of the TCRbeta CDR3 region, genomic DNA was extracted from the sorted cells. The immunoSEQ Assay was used to sequence the TCRbeta CDR3 regions. This is the immuneACCESS table as TCRdb keeps it, with only in-frame sequences that have V and J called. A part of the clones is gone; compared with another copy, unresolved V genes explain less than half, and the rest is unexplained. The sample table shows 35,000 to 50,000 clones, and about 90% are seen once. Jointly, the top ten make up under 40% of the sample. Here is what the overall study found, with its caveats: After ivuxolimab, CD8+ T cells had more expanded clones than CD4+ T cells on average. In partial responders in the 0.1-3.0 mg/kg groups, normalized peripheral clonal expansion was found to be among the lowest, especially among CD8+ T cells. Antigen specificity was not determined for the clonally expanded peripheral T cells. At doses of 0.1 to 3.0 mg/kg, clonal expansion of both CD4+ and CD8+ T cells in blood was seen between baseline and week 6. Low levels of normalized T-cell clonal expansion were also shown by some nonresponding patients.

Notes on this clone: Its antigen remains undetermined. Nothing much larger sits one base from this clone, and base qualities are not available.

The trial excluded patients who had a history of autoimmune disease or who were on systemic immunosuppression. In every dose cohort, peripheral blood was drawn for TCR sequencing at baseline, cycle 4 day 1, and cycle 7 day 1. Samples were obtained from an open-label, multicenter, first-in-human phase I dose-escalation trial of ivuxolimab. Adults with locally advanced or metastatic melanoma, renal cell, hepatocellular, or head and neck squamous cell carcinoma were enrolled in the trial. Before TCR sequencing, CD4+ T cells and CD8+ T cells were sorted from peripheral blood as separate populations. In the germline V gene, CDR1 corresponds to MNHEY and CDR2 to SVGAGI. Its CDR3 holds 15 amino acids, cysteine through phenylalanine. Here the CDR3 DNA is all that survives: 45 bases in frame from base 1.

In this chain, TRBV6-5 is recombined with TRBJ2-5, with the D gene not confidently named. The last part of the DNA fits TRBJ2-7 better; the J call may be wrong. Material: CD4+ or CD8+ T cells sorted from blood, obtained in a trial of the OX40 agonist ivuxolimab. This sequence originates from an adult with an advanced solid tumor such as melanoma, head and neck, liver or kidney cancer. The CDR3 amino acid sequence is: CASSPHSPRVYEQYF. The bases are TGTGCCAGCAGTCCCCATTCCCCTCGAGTATACGAGCAGTACTTC.